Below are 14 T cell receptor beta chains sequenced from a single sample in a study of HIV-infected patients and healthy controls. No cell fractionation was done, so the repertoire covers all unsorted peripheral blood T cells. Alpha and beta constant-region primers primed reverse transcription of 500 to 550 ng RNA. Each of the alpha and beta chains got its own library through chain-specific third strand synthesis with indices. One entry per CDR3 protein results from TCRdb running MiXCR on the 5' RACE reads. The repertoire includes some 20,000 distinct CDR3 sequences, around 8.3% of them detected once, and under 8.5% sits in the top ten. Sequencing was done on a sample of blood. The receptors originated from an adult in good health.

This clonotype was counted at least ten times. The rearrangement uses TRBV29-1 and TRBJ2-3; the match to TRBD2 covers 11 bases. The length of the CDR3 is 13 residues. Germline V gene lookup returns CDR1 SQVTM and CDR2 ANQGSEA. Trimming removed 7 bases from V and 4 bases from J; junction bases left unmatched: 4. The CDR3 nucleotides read TGCAGCGCCTTACTAGCGGGAGCAGATACGCAGTATTTT. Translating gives CSALLAGADTQYF.

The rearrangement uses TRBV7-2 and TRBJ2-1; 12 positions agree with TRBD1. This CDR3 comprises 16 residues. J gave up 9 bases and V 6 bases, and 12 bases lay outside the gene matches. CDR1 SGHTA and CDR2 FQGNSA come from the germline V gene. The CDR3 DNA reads TGTGCCAGCAGTCACCGACCGGGACAGGGGGCTTTTGAGCAGTTCTTC. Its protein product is CASSHRPGQGAFEQFF.

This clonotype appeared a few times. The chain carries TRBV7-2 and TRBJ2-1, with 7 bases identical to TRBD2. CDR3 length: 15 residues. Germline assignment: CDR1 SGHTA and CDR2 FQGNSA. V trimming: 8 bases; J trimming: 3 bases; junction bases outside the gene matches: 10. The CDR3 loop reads CASPPSGTNYNEQFF. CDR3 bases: TGTGCCAGCCCGCCGAGCGGGACTAACTACAATGAGCAGTTCTTC. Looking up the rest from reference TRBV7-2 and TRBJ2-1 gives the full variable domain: GAGVSQSPSNKVTEKGKDVELRCDPISGHTALYWYRQSLGQGLEFLIYFQGNSAPDKSGLPSDRFSAERTGGSVSTLTIQRTQQEDSAVYLCASPPSGTNYNEQFFGPGTRLTVL.

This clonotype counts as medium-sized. The DNA of the CDR3 is TGTGCCAGCAGCTCCAGACTAGCGGGAGTAACTTCGTCAAGGTCCTACGAGCAGTACTTC. As protein: CASSSRLAGVTSSRSYEQYF. This rearrangement joins TRBV11-2 to TRBJ2-7; the match to TRBD2 covers 12 bases. The V segment lost 4 bases and the J segment 1 base; nucleotides outside the gene matches: 17. CDR3 length equals 20 residues. Germline CDR1 SGHAT, CDR2 FQNNGV.

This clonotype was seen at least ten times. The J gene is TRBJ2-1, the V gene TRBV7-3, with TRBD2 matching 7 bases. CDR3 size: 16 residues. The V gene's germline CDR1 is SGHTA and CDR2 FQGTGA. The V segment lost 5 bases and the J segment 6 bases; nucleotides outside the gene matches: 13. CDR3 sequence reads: CASSPGGLPGSNEQFF. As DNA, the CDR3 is TGTGCCAGCAGCCCGGGGGGACTACCCGGATCCAATGAGCAGTTCTTC. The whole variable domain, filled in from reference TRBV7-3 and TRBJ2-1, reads GAGVSQTPSNKVTEKGKYVELRCDPISGHTALYWYRQSLGQGPEFLIYFQGTGAADDSGLPNDRFFAVRPEGSVSTLKIQRTERGDSAVYLCASSPGGLPGSNEQFFGPGTRLTVL.

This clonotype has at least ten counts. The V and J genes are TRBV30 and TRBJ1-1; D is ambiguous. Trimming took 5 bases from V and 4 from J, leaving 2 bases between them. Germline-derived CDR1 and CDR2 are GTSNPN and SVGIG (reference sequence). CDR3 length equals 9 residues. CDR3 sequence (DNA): TGTGCCTGGGGCACTGAAGCTTTCTTT. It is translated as CAWGTEAFF.

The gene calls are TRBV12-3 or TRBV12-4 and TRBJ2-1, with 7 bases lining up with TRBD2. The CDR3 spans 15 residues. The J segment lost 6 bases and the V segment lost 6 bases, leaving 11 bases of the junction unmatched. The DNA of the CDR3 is TGTGCCAGCAGGATAGATGCTGGGGGGGGCAATGAGCAGTTCTTC. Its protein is CASRIDAGGGNEQFF.

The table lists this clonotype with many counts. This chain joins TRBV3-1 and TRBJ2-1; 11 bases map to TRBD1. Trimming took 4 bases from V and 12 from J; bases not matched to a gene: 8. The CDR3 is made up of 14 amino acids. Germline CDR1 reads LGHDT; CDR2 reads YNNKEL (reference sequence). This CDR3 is CASSLRTGGLGQFF. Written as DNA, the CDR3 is TGTGCCAGCAGCCTTCGGACAGGGGGCTTAGGGCAGTTCTTC.

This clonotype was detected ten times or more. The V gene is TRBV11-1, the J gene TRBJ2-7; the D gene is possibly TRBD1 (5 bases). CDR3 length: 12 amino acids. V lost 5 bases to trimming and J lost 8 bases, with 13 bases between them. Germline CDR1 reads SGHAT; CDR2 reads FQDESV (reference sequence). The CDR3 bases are TGTGCCAGCAGCCAGACAGTGTCCAAGCAGTACTTC. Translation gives CASSQTVSKQYF.

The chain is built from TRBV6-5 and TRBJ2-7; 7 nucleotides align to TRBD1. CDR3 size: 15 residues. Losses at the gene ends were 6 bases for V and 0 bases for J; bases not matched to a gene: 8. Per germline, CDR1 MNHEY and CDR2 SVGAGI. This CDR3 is CASRMDRLSSYEQYF. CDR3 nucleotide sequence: TGTGCCAGCAGGATGGACAGGTTGAGCTCCTACGAGCAGTACTTC.

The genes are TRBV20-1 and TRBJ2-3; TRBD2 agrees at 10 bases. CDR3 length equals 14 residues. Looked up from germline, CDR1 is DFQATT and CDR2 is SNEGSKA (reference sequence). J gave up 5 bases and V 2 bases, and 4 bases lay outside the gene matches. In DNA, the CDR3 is TGCAGTGCTAGACTAGCGGGAGCAAAAGATACGCAGTATTTT. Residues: CSARLAGAKDTQYF.

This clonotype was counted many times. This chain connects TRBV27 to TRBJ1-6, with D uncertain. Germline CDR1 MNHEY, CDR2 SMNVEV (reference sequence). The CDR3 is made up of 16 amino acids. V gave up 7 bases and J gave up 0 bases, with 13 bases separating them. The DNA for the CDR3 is TGTGCCAGCACGGCCTCCTCGAGCTCCTATAATTCACCCCTCCACTTT. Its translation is CASTASSSSYNSPLHF.

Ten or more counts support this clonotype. CDR3 loop: CATSSVNQPQHF. The DNA of the CDR3 is TGTGCCACCAGCAGTGTAAATCAGCCCCAGCATTTT. The gene calls are TRBV15 and TRBJ1-5; D is undetermined. This CDR3 is built from 12 residues. Looked up from germline, CDR1 is LNHNV and CDR2 is YYDKDF (reference sequence). Trimming took off 3 bases at V and 4 bases at J, with 4 bases between the two ends.

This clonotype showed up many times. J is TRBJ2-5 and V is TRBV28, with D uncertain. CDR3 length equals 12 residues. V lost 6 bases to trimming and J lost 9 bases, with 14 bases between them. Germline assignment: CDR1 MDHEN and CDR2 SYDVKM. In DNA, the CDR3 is TGTGCCAGCAGCCGGACGGCTTTGGCCCAGTACTTC. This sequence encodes CASSRTALAQYF.